The source of this T cell receptor (beta chain) is a study of early T cells in non-severe SARS-CoV-2 infection. Overall study context: Chains stayed unpaired after sequencing of bulk RNA from unsorted whole blood.

Unique molecular identifiers were attached to individual cDNA molecules. MiXCR, run by TCRdb on the 5' RACE reads, gives a single entry per CDR3 protein. The sample contains about 26,000 distinct CDR3 sequences, less than 4.5% of which appear only once. The table lists this clonotype with a few counts. Its target is not known. Study-wide results and limits: VDJdb matching favored anti-spike CD8 responses, missing private and CD4 specificities.

This CDR3 is 14 amino acids long. In germline, CDR1 is SNHLY, CDR2 FYNNEI. With 2 bases removed from V and 0 bases from J, the gap between germline ends came to 5 bases. The receptor comes from an adult who was a healthcare worker with PCR-confirmed SARS-CoV-2 infection or an uninfected control (not recorded which). The sequenced material came from whole blood. This chain uses TRBV2 with TRBJ1-3; D call uncertain. The CDR3 protein is CASSENYSGNTIYF. The CDR3 DNA is TGTGCCAGCAGTGAAAACTACTCTGGAAACACCATATATTTT. Drawing the rest from reference TRBV2 and TRBJ1-3, the complete variable domain is EPEVTQTPSHQVTQMGQEVILRCVPISNHLYFYWYRQILGQKVEFLVSFYNNEISEKSEIFDDQFSVERPDGSNFTLKIRSTKLEDSAMYFCASSENYSGNTIYFGEGSWLTVV.